This is a list of T cell receptor beta chains from one sample in a study of cytomegalovirus exposure and HLA in healthy donors. Sequenced by immunoSEQ multiplex PCR; TCRdb stores in-frame clones only, minus some. The profile covers about 130,000 clones, with about 81% appearing a single time and under 7% taken by the ten largest. The sample comprised PBMCs. These receptors came from a woman between 40 and 55 years old in good health and CMV-seropositive. Each CDR3 is given with its conserved first and last residue. The D gene is left open where the match is weak. A clone size is listed for some rows: how often the clone was seen (once, few, many), or a class if it is expanded.

CDR3 protein: CASSVGDRGIGELFF
CDR3 DNA: TGTGCCAGCAGCGTAGGGGACAGGGGGATCGGGGAGCTGTTTTTT
D gene: TRBD1
clone size: .
V gene: TRBV9
J gene: TRBJ2-2

CDR3 protein: CASTSGATNSPLHF
CDR3 DNA: TGTGCCAGCACCTCAGGCGCTACTAATTCACCCCTCCACTTT
D gene: .
clone size: few
V gene: TRBV6-1
J gene: TRBJ1-6

CDR3 protein: CASSGALGQGGVRNTEAFF
CDR3 DNA: TGCGCCAGCAGCGGTGCATTGGGACAGGGGGGAGTCCGGAACACTGAAGCTTTCTTT
D gene: TRBD1
clone size: few
V gene: TRBV5-1
J gene: TRBJ1-1

CDR3 protein: CASSLHASGLAGVFIQYF
CDR3 DNA: TGTGCCAGCAGTCTTCACGCCTCGGGACTAGCGGGAGTGTTCATTCAGTACTTC
D gene: TRBD2
clone size: .
V gene: TRBV28
J gene: TRBJ2-4

CDR3 protein: CASSYWGGEAFF
CDR3 DNA: TGTGCCAGCAGTTACTGGGGCGGAGAAGCTTTCTTT
D gene: .
clone size: .
V gene: TRBV6-5
J gene: TRBJ1-1

CDR3 protein: CASSATNRVQETQYF
CDR3 DNA: TGTGCCAGCAGTGCAACCAACAGGGTCCAAGAGACCCAGTACTTC
D gene: .
clone size: .
V gene: TRBV25-1
J gene: TRBJ2-5

CDR3 protein: CASSFKRENTGELFF
CDR3 DNA: TGTGCCAGCAGCTTTAAGCGGGAGAACACCGGGGAGCTGTTTTTT
D gene: TRBD2
clone size: .
V gene: TRBV11-3
J gene: TRBJ2-2

CDR3 protein: CATSPQGTYNEQFF
CDR3 DNA: TGTGCCACCAGCCCACAGGGGACTTACAATGAGCAGTTCTTC
D gene: .
clone size: .
V gene: TRBV15
J gene: TRBJ2-1

CDR3 protein: CASSLRRGGLETQYF
CDR3 DNA: TGTGCCAGCAGCCTTAGGAGAGGGGGCTTGGAGACCCAGTACTTC
D gene: TRBD1
clone size: once
V gene: TRBV9
J gene: TRBJ2-5

CDR3 protein: CARGLGDPSVYEQYF
CDR3 DNA: TGTGCCAGGGGACTAGGGGACCCGTCGGTCTACGAGCAGTACTTC
D gene: TRBD2
clone size: few
V gene: TRBV19
J gene: TRBJ2-7

CDR3 protein: CASSLVRGPDHEAFF
CDR3 DNA: TGTGCCAGCAGCTTGGTCAGGGGCCCCGATCATGAAGCTTTCTTT
D gene: .
clone size: few
V gene: TRBV5-4
J gene: TRBJ1-1

CDR3 protein: CAWTLNTEAFF
CDR3 DNA: TGTGCCTGGACTCTGAACACTGAAGCTTTCTTT
D gene: .
clone size: .
V gene: TRBV30
J gene: TRBJ1-1

CDR3 protein: CASSFGTGNTGELFF
CDR3 DNA: TGTGCCAGCAGTTTCGGGACAGGAAACACCGGGGAGCTGTTTTTT
D gene: TRBD1
clone size: few
V gene: TRBV27
J gene: TRBJ2-2

CDR3 protein: CASSLTSGGLYEQYF
CDR3 DNA: TGTGCCAGCAGTCTAACTAGCGGGGGCCTCTACGAGCAGTACTTC
D gene: TRBD2
clone size: .
V gene: TRBV27
J gene: TRBJ2-7

CDR3 protein: CASNIQGSYNEQFF
CDR3 DNA: TGTGCCAGTAACATCCAGGGCTCCTACAATGAGCAGTTCTTC
D gene: .
clone size: .
V gene: TRBV19
J gene: TRBJ2-1

CDR3 protein: CASSPQSQGANYGYTF
CDR3 DNA: TGTGCCAGCAGCCCCCAAAGTCAGGGGGCGAACTATGGCTACACCTTC
D gene: TRBD1
clone size: .
V gene: TRBV7-9
J gene: TRBJ1-2

CDR3 protein: CSVDRSTGARGYTF
CDR3 DNA: TGCAGCGTTGACCGAAGTACAGGGGCTAGGGGCTACACCTTC
D gene: TRBD1
clone size: few
V gene: TRBV29-1
J gene: TRBJ1-2

CDR3 protein: CASTVGHINTEAFF
CDR3 DNA: TGTGCCAGCACCGTCGGACATATCAACACTGAAGCTTTCTTT
D gene: .
clone size: .
V gene: TRBV2
J gene: TRBJ1-1

CDR3 protein: CASSVGGGTGAGNTIYF
CDR3 DNA: TGTGCCAGCAGCGTAGGGGGGGGGACAGGGGCTGGAAACACCATATATTTT
D gene: TRBD1
clone size: .
V gene: TRBV9
J gene: TRBJ1-3

CDR3 protein: CASSKAGSGSTDTQYF
CDR3 DNA: TGTGCCAGCAGCAAAGCCGGTAGCGGGAGCACAGATACGCAGTATTTT
D gene: .
clone size: once
V gene: TRBV21-1
J gene: TRBJ2-3

CDR3 protein: CASSERPGQTEQYF
CDR3 DNA: TGTGCCAGCAGTGAACGTCCGGGACAGACCGAGCAGTACTTC
D gene: TRBD1
clone size: few
V gene: TRBV6-1
J gene: TRBJ2-7